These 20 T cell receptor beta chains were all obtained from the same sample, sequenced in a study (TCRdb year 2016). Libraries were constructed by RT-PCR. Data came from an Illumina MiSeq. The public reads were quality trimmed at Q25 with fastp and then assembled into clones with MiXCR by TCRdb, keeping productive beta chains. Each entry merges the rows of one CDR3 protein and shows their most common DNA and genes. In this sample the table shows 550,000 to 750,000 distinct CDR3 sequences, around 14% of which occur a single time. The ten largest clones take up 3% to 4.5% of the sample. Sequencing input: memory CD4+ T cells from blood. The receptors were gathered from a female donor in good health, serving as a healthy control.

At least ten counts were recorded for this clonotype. CDR3 sequence (DNA): TGCGCCAGCAGCTTGGAACAGGGGGCCCACGAGCAGTACTTC. It encodes CASSLEQGAHEQYF. The J gene is TRBJ2-7, the V gene TRBV5-1; the match to TRBD1 covers 9 bases. Germline V lookup: CDR1 SGHRS, CDR2 YFSETQ. CDR3 size: 14 residues. Trimming cost V 0 bases and J 5 bases; bases outside gene matches: 3.

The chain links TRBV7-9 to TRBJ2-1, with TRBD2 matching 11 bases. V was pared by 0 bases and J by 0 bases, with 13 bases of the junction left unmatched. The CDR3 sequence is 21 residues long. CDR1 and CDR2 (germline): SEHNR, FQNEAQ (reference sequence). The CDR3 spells CASSLALSELAGVGSYNEQFF. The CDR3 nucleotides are TGTGCCAGCAGCTTAGCGCTCTCAGAACTAGCGGGAGTGGGCTCCTACAATGAGCAGTTCTTC.

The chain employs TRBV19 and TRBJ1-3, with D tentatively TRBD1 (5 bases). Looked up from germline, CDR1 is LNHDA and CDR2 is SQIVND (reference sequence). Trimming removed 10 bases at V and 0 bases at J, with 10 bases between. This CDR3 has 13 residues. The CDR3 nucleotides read TGTGCCACCGCGACAGACTCTGGAAACACCATATATTTT. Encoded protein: CATATDSGNTIYF.

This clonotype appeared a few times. In DNA form, the CDR3 reads TGCAGTGCTAGAGTTTTGGGGGAGGGGATATTACTAGCCAAAAACATTCAGTACTTC. It encodes CSARVLGEGILLAKNIQYF. This sequence joins TRBV20-1 and TRBJ2-4; 7 bases are a match to TRBD2. This CDR3 spans 19 amino acids. The V segment lost 1 base and the J segment 0 bases; nucleotides outside the gene matches: 15. The germline V gene has CDR1 DFQATT and CDR2 SNEGSKA (reference sequence).

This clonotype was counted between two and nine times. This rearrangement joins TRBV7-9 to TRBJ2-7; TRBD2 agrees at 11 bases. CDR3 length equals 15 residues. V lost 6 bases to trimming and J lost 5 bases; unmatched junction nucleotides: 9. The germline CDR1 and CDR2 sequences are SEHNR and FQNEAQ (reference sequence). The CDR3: CASSRTSGSPHEQYF. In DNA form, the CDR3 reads TGTGCCAGCAGTCGCACTAGCGGGAGCCCCCACGAGCAGTACTTC.

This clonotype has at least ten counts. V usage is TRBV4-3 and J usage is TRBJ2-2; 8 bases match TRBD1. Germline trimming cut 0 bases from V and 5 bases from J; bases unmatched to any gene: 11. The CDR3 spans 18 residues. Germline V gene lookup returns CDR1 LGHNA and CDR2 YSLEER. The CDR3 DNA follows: TGCGCCAGCAGCCAAGAAAGCTGGACAGGGCAAGGAACCGGGGAGCTGTTTTTT. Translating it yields CASSQESWTGQGTGELFF.

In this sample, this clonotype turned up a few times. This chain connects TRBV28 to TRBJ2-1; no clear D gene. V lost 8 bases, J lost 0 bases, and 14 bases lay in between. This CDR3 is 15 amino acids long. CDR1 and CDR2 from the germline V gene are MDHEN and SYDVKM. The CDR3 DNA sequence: TGTGCCAGCCAACGACGGTGGAGCTCCTACAATGAGCAGTTCTTC. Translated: CASQRRWSSYNEQFF.

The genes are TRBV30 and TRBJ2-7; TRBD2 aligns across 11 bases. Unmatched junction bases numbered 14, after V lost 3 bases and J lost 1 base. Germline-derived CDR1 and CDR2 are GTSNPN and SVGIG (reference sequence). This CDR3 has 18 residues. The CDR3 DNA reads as TGTGCCTGGAGGGCCCCACCGACCTTAGCGGGAGGGTCCTACGAGCAGTACTTC. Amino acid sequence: CAWRAPPTLAGGSYEQYF.

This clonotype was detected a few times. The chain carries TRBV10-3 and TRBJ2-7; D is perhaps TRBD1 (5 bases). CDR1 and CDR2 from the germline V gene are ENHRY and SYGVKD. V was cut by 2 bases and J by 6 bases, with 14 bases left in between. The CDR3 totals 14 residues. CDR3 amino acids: CAISERQPPREQYF. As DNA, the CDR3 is TGTGCCATCAGTGAGCGACAGCCCCCCCGCGAGCAGTACTTC.

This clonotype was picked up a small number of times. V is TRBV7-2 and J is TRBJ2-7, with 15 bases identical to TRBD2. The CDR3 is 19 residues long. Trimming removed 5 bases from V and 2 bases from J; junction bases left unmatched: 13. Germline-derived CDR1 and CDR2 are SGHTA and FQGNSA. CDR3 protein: CASSRTSGGGYRLPYEQYF. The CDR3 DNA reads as TGTGCCAGCAGCAGGACTAGCGGGGGGGGCTACCGACTCCCCTACGAGCAGTACTTC.

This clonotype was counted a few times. The CDR3 spells CASSFSLAEAQETQYF. In DNA form, the CDR3 reads TGTGCCAGCAGCTTTTCCTTAGCGGAGGCCCAAGAGACCCAGTACTTC. This chain uses TRBV7-2 with TRBJ2-5, with D perhaps matching TRBD2 (6 bases). CDR1 and CDR2 (germline): SGHTA, FQGNSA. The CDR3 is 16 amino acids. Trimming removed 3 bases from V and 1 base from J, with 15 bases in between.

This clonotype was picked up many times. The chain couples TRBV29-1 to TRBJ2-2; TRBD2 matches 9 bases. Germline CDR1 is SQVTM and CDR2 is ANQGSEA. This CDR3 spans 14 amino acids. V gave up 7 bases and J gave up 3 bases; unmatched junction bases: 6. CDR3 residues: CSAQREADTGELFF. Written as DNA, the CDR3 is TGCAGCGCCCAGCGGGAGGCGGACACCGGGGAGCTGTTTTTT.

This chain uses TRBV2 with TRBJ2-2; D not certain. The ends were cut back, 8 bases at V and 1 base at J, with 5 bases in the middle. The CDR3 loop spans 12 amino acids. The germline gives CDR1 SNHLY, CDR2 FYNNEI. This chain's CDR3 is CASGENTGELFF. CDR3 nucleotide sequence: TGTGCCAGCGGGGAGAACACCGGGGAGCTGTTTTTT.

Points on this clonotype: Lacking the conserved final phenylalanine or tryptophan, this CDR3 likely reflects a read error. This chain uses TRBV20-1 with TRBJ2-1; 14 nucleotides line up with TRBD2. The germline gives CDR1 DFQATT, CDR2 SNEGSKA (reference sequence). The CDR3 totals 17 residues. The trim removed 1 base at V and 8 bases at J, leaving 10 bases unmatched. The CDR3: CSARASIGTSGSYEQFL. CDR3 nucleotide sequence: TGCAGTGCTAGAGCCTCAATCGGGACTAGCGGGAGTTATGAGCAGTTCCTC.

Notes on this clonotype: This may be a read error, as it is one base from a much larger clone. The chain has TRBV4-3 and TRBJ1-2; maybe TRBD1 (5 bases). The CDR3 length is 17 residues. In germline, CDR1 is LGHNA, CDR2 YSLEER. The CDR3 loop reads CASSQDVGGRGNYGYSF. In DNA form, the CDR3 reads TGCGCCAGCAGCCAAGATGTGGGTGGTCGGGGGAACTATGGCTACAGCTTC.

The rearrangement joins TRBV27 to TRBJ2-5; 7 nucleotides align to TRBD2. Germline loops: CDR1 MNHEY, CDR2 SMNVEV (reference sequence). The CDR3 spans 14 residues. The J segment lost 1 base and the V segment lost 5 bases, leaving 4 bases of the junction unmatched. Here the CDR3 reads CASSPLAAQETQYF. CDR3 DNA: TGTGCCAGCAGTCCTCTAGCGGCCCAAGAGACCCAGTACTTC.

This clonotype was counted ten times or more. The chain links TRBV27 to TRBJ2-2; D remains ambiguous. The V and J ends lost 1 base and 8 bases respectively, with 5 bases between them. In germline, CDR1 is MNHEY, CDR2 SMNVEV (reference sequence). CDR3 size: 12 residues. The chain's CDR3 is CASSLLLGELFF. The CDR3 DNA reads TGTGCCAGCAGTTTATTGCTAGGGGAGCTGTTTTTT.

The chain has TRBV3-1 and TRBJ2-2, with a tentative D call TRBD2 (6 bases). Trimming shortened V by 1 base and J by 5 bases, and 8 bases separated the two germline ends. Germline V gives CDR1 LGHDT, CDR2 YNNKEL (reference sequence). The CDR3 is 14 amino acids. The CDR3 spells CASSQGGGTGELFF. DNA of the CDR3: TGTGCCAGCAGCCAAGGGGGAGGTACCGGGGAGCTGTTTTTT.

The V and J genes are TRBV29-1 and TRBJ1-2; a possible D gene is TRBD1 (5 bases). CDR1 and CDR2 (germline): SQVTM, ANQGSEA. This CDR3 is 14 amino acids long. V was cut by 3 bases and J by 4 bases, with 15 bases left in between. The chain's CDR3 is CSVDPPTESYGYTF. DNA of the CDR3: TGCAGCGTTGATCCCCCGACAGAGAGCTATGGCTACACCTTC.

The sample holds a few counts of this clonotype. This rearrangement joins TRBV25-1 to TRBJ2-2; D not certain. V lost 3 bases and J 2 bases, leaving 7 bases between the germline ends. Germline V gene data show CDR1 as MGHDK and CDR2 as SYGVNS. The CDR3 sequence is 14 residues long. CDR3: CASSDEFNTGELFF. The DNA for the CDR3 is TGTGCCAGCAGTGATGAATTTAACACCGGGGAGCTGTTTTTT.